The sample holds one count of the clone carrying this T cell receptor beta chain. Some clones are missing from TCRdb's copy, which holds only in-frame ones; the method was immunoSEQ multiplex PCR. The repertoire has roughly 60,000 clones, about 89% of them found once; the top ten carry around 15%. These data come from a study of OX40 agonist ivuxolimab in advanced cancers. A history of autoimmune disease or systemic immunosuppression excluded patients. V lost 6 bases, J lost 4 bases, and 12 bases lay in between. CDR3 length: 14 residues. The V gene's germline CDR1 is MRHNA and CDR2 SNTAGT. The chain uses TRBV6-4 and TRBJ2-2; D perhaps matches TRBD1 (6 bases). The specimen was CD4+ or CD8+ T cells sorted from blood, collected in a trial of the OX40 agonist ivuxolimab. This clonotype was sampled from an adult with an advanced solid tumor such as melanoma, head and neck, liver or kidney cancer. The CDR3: CASRQQGFTGELFF. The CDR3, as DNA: TGTGCCAGCAGACAACAGGGATTCACCGGGGAGCTGTTTTTT.